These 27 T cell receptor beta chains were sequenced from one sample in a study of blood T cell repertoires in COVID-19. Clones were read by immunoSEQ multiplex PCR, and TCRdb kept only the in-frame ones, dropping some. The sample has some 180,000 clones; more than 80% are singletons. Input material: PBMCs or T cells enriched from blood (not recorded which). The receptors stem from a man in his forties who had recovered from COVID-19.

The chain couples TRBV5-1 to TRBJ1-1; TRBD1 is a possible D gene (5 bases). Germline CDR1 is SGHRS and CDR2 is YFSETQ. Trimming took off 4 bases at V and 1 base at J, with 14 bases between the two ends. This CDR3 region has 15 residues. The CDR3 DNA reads TGCGCCAGCAGCGAACGACAGCTGGCGAACACTGAAGCTTTCTTT. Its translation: CASSERQLANTEAFF.

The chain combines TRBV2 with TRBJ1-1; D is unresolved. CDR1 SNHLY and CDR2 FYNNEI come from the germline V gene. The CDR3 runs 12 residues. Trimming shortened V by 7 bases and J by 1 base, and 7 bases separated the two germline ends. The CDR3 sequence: CASMGENTEAFF. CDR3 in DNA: TGTGCCAGCATGGGAGAGAACACTGAAGCTTTCTTT.

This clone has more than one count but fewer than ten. CDR3 region: CASSLGAGQPQHF. In DNA, the CDR3 is TGTGCCAGCAGTTTAGGAGCGGGTCAGCCCCAGCATTTT. V usage is TRBV12-3 or TRBV12-4 and J usage is TRBJ1-5; unclear D gene. The CDR3 contains 13 residues. Trimming removed 1 base at V and 6 bases at J, with 7 bases between.

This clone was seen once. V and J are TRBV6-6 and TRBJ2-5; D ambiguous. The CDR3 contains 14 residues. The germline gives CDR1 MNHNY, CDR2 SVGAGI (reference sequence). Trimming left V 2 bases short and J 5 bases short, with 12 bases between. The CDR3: CASSYDGARETQYF. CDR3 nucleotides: TGTGCCAGCAGTTACGACGGCGCTAGGGAGACCCAGTACTTC.

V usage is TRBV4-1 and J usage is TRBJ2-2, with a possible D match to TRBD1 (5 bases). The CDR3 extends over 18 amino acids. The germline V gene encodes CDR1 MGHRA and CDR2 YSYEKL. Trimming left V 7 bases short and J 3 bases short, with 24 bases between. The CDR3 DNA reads TGCGCCAGCACCCATCCTGGGGCAGGCCTGTTGGACACCGGGGAGCTGTTTTTT. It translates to CASTHPGAGLLDTGELFF.

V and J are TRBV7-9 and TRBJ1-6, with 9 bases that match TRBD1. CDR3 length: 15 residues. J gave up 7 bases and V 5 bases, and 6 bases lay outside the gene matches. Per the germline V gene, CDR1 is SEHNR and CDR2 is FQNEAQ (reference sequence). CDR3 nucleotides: TGTGCCAGCAGCCAAATGGGGACAGGGAATTCACCCCTCCACTTT. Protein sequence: CASSQMGTGNSPLHF.

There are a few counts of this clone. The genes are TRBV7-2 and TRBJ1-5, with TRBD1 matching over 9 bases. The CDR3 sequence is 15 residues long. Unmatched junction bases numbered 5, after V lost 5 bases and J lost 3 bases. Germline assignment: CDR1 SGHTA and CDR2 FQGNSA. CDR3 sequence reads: CASSPRTGDNQPQHF. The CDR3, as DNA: TGTGCCAGCAGCCCACGGACAGGGGACAATCAGCCCCAGCATTTT.

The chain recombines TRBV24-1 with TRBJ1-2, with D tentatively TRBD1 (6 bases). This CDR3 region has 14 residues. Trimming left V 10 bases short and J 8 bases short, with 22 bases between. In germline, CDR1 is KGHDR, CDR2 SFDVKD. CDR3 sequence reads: CATSADGTSRGYTF. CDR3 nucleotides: TGTGCCACTTCAGCCGACGGGACATCACGGGGCTACACCTTC.

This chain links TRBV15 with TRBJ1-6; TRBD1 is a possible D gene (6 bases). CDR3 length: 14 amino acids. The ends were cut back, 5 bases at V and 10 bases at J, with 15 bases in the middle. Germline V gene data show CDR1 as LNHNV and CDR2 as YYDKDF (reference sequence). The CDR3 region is CATSGTGKASPLHF. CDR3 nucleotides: TGTGCCACCAGCGGTACAGGGAAGGCGTCACCCCTCCACTTT.

CDR3 DNA sequence: TGTGCCAGCAGCTTAGGTGTAGCGGGGGATTCCCATACGCAGTATTTT. Encoded protein: CASSLGVAGDSHTQYF. The chain carries TRBV13 and TRBJ2-3; the match to TRBD2 covers 9 bases. V was pared by 0 bases and J by 7 bases, with 8 bases of the junction left unmatched. The CDR3 loop spans 16 amino acids. The germline CDR1 and CDR2 sequences are PRHDT and FYEKMQ (reference sequence). The variable domain in full, with the rest retrieved from reference TRBV13 and TRBJ2-3, is AAGVIQSPRHLIKEKRETATLKCYPIPRHDTVYWYQQGPGQDPQFLISFYEKMQSDKGSIPDRFSAQQFSDYHSELNMSSLELGDSALYFCASSLGVAGDSHTQYFGPGTRLTVL.

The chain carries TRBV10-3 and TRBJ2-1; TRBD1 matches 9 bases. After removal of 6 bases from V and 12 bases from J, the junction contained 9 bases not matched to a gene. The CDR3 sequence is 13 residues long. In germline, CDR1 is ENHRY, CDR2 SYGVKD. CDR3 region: CAIRGQGEGVQFF. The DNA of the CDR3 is TGTGCCATCAGGGGACAGGGTGAAGGTGTGCAGTTCTTC.

CDR3 sequence reads: CASSLGGDSEQFF. The CDR3 nucleotides read TGTGCCAGCAGCCTCGGCGGGGATAGTGAGCAGTTCTTC. The chain joins TRBV7-6 to TRBJ2-1, with D perhaps TRBD2 (6 bases). Trimming shortened V by 5 bases and J by 9 bases, and 14 bases separated the two germline ends. The germline gives CDR1 SGHVS, CDR2 FNYEAQ. This CDR3 comprises 13 residues.

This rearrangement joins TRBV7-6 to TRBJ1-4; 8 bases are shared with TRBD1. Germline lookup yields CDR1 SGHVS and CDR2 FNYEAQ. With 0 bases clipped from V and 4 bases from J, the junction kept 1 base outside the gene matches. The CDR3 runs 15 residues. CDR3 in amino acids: CASSLAQGGNEKLFF. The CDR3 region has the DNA TGTGCCAGCAGCTTAGCACAGGGGGGTAATGAAAAACTGTTTTTT. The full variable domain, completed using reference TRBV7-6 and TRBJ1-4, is GAGVSQSPRYKVTKRGQDVALRCDPISGHVSLYWYRQALGQGPEFLTYFNYEAQQDKSGLPNDRFSAERPEGSISTLTIQRTEQRDSAMYRCASSLAQGGNEKLFFGSGTQLSVL.

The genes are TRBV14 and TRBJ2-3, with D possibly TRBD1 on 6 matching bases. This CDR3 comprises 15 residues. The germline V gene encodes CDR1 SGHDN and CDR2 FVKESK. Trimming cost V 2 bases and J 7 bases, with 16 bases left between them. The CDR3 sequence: CASSQNRQAVNTQYF. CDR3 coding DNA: TGTGCCAGCAGCCAAAATAGACAGGCAGTTAATACGCAGTATTTT.

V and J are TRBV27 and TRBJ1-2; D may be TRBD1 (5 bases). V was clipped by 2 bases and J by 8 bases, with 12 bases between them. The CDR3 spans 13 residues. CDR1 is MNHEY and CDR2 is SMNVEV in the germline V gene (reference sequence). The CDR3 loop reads CASSLGRAGGYTF. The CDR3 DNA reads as TGTGCCAGCAGTTTAGGCAGGGCGGGGGGCTACACCTTC.

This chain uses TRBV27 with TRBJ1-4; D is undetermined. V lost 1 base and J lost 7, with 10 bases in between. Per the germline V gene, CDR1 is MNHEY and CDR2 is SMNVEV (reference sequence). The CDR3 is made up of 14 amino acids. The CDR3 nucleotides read TGTGCCAGCAGTTTATGGCAACGGGGTGAAAAACTGTTTTTT. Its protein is CASSLWQRGEKLFF.

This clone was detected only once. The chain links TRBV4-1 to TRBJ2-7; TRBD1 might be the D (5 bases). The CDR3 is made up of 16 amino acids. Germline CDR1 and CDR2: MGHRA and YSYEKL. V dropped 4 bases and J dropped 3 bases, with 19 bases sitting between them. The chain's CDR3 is CASSRGAAGLNYEQYF. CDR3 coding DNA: TGCGCCAGCAGCCGAGGCGCGGCAGGGCTCAACTACGAGCAGTACTTC.

DNA of the CDR3: TGTGCCAGCAGCTTAGAAGGGAGGGGGGACATTCAGTACTTC. Its translation is CASSLEGRGDIQYF. The V and J genes are TRBV13 and TRBJ2-4, with a tentative D call TRBD2 (7 bases). Trimming removed 1 base at V and 8 bases at J, with 12 bases between. The V gene's germline CDR1 is PRHDT and CDR2 FYEKMQ (reference sequence). The length of the CDR3 is 14 residues.

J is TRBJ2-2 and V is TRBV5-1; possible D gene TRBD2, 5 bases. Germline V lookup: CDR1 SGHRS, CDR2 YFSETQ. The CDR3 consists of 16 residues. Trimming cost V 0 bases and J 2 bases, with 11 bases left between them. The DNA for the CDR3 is TGCGCCAGCAGCTTGGCCGGGGTAATAAACACCGGGGAGCTGTTTTTT. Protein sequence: CASSLAGVINTGELFF.

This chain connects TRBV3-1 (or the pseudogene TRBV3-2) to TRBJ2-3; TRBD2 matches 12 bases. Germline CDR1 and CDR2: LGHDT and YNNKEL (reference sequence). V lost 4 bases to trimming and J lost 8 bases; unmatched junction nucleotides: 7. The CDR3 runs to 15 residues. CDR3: CASSPLAGGQGTQYF. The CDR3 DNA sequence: TGTGCCAGCAGCCCGCTAGCGGGGGGGCAAGGTACGCAGTATTTT.

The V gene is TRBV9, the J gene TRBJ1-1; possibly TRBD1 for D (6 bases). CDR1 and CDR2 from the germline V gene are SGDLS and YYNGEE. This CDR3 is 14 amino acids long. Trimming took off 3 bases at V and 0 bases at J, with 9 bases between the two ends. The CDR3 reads CASSGGGLNTEAFF. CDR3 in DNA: TGTGCCAGCAGCGGAGGGGGATTGAACACTGAAGCTTTCTTT.

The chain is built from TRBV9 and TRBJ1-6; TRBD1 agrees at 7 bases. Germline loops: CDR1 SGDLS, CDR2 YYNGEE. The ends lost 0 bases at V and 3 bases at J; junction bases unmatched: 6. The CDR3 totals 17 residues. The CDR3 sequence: CASSVEGAGGYNSPLHF. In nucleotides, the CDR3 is TGTGCCAGCAGCGTAGAAGGGGCAGGGGGCTATAATTCACCCCTCCACTTT.

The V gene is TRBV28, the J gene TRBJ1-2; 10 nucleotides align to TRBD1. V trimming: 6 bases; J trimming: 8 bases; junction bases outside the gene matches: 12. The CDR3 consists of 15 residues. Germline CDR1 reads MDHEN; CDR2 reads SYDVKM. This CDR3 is CASSPHGTGVLGYTF. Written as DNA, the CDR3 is TGTGCCAGCAGCCCTCACGGGACAGGGGTGCTCGGCTACACCTTC.

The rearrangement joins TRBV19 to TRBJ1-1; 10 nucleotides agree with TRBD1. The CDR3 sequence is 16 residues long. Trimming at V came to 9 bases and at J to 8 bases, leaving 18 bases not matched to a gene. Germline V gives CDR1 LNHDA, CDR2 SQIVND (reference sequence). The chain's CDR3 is CASSLSPGQGLIEAFF. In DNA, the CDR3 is TGTGCCAGCAGCCTATCTCCGGGACAGGGGCTGATCGAAGCTTTCTTT.

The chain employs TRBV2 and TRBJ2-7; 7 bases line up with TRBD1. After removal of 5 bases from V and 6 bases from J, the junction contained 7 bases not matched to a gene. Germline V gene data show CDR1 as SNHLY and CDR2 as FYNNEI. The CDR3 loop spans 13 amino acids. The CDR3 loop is CASSTSRDSEQYF. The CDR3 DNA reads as TGTGCCAGCAGTACGTCCCGGGACAGCGAGCAGTACTTC.

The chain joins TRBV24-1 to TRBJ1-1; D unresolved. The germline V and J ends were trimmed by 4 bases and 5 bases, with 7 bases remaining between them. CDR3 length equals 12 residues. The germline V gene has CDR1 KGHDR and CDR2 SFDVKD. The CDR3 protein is CATSEERTEAFF. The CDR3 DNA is TGTGCCACCAGTGAAGAGAGGACTGAAGCTTTCTTT.

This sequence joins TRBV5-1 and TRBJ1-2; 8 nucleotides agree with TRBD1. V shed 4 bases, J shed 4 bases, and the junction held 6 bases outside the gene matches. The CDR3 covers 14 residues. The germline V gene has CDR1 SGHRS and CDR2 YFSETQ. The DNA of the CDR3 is TGCGCCAGCAGCCTAGGACAGGGAAGCTATGGCTACACCTTC. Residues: CASSLGQGSYGYTF.